This record covers a single TCR beta chain. Its antigen is unknown. This entry belongs to a study of cytomegalovirus exposure and HLA in healthy donors. Overall study context: There were 350 to 450 genotyped donors. Of these, about 80% fell in the genetic ancestry cluster associated with self-reported Caucasian donors. General study points: An analysis done earlier found most TCR beta V segments productive about 87% or about 30% of the time. In all likelihood, a cluster of highly shared sequence variants was a sequencing artifact.

Nominally healthy donors provided the samples, though records likely missed some immune exposures. In the PCR, 60 Vbeta and 13 Jbeta primers were used. TCRdb's table, derived via immunoSEQ multiplex PCR, lists solely in-frame clones and lacks some. The table includes around 100,000 clones, 79% detected once. From germline, CDR1 is GTSNPN and CDR2 SVGIG (reference sequence). This CDR3 region has 18 residues. The ends were cut back, 3 bases at V and 3 bases at J, with 24 bases in the middle. The source is a woman aged 40 to 50 in good health and CMV-seronegative. This chain uses TRBV30 with TRBJ2-1; TRBD2 might be the D (6 bases). The sample consisted of PBMCs. CDR3 sequence: CAWSAWPGAKRGYNEQFF. The CDR3 DNA sequence: TGTGCCTGGAGCGCATGGCCGGGAGCTAAGAGGGGCTACAATGAGCAGTTCTTC. The whole variable domain, filled in from reference TRBV30 and TRBJ2-1, reads SQTIHQWPATLVQPVGSPLSLECTVEGTSNPNLYWYRQAAGRGLQLLFYSVGIGQISSEVPQNLSASRPQDRQFILSSKKLLLSDSGFYLCAWSAWPGAKRGYNEQFFGPGTRLTVL.